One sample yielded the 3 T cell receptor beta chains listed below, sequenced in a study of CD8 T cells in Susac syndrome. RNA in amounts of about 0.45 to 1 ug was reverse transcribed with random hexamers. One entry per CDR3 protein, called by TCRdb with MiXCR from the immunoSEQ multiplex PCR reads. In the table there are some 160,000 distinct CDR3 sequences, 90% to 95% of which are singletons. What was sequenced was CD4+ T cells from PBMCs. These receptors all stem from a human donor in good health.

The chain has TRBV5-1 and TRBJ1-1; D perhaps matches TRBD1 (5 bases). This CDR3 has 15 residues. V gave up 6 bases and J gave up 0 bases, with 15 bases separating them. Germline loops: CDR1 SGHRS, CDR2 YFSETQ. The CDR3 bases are TGCGCCAGCACCCGGGGGGGTAGTATGAACACTGAAGCTTTCTTT. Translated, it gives CASTRGGSMNTEAFF.

CDR3 nucleotide sequence: TGTGCTAGTGGTTTGACCCTTAGCACTGAAGCTTTCTTT. Translation gives CASGLTLSTEAFF. The V and J genes are TRBV12-5 and TRBJ1-1; D unclear. Per germline, CDR1 LGHNT and CDR2 FRNRAP. V gave up 2 bases and J gave up 4 bases, with 8 bases separating them. The CDR3 is 13 residues long. Full variable domain (missing parts from reference TRBV12-5 and TRBJ1-1): DARVTQTPRHKVTEMGQEVTMRCQPILGHNTVFWYRQTMMQGLELLAYFRNRAPLDDSGMPKDRFSAEMPDATLATLKIQPSEPRDSAVYFCASGLTLSTEAFFGQGTRLTVV.

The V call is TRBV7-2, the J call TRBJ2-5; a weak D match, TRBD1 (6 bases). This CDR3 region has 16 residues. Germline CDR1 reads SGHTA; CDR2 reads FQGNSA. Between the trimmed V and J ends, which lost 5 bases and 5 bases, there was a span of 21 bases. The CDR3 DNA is TGTGCCAGCAGCCCGCACGGGACACCCGAGCTGGAGACCCAGTACTTC. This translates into CASSPHGTPELETQYF. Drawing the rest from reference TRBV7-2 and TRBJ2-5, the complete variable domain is GAGVSQSPSNKVTEKGKDVELRCDPISGHTALYWYRQSLGQGLEFLIYFQGNSAPDKSGLPSDRFSAERTGGSVSTLTIQRTQQEDSAVYLCASSPHGTPELETQYFGPGTRLLVL.